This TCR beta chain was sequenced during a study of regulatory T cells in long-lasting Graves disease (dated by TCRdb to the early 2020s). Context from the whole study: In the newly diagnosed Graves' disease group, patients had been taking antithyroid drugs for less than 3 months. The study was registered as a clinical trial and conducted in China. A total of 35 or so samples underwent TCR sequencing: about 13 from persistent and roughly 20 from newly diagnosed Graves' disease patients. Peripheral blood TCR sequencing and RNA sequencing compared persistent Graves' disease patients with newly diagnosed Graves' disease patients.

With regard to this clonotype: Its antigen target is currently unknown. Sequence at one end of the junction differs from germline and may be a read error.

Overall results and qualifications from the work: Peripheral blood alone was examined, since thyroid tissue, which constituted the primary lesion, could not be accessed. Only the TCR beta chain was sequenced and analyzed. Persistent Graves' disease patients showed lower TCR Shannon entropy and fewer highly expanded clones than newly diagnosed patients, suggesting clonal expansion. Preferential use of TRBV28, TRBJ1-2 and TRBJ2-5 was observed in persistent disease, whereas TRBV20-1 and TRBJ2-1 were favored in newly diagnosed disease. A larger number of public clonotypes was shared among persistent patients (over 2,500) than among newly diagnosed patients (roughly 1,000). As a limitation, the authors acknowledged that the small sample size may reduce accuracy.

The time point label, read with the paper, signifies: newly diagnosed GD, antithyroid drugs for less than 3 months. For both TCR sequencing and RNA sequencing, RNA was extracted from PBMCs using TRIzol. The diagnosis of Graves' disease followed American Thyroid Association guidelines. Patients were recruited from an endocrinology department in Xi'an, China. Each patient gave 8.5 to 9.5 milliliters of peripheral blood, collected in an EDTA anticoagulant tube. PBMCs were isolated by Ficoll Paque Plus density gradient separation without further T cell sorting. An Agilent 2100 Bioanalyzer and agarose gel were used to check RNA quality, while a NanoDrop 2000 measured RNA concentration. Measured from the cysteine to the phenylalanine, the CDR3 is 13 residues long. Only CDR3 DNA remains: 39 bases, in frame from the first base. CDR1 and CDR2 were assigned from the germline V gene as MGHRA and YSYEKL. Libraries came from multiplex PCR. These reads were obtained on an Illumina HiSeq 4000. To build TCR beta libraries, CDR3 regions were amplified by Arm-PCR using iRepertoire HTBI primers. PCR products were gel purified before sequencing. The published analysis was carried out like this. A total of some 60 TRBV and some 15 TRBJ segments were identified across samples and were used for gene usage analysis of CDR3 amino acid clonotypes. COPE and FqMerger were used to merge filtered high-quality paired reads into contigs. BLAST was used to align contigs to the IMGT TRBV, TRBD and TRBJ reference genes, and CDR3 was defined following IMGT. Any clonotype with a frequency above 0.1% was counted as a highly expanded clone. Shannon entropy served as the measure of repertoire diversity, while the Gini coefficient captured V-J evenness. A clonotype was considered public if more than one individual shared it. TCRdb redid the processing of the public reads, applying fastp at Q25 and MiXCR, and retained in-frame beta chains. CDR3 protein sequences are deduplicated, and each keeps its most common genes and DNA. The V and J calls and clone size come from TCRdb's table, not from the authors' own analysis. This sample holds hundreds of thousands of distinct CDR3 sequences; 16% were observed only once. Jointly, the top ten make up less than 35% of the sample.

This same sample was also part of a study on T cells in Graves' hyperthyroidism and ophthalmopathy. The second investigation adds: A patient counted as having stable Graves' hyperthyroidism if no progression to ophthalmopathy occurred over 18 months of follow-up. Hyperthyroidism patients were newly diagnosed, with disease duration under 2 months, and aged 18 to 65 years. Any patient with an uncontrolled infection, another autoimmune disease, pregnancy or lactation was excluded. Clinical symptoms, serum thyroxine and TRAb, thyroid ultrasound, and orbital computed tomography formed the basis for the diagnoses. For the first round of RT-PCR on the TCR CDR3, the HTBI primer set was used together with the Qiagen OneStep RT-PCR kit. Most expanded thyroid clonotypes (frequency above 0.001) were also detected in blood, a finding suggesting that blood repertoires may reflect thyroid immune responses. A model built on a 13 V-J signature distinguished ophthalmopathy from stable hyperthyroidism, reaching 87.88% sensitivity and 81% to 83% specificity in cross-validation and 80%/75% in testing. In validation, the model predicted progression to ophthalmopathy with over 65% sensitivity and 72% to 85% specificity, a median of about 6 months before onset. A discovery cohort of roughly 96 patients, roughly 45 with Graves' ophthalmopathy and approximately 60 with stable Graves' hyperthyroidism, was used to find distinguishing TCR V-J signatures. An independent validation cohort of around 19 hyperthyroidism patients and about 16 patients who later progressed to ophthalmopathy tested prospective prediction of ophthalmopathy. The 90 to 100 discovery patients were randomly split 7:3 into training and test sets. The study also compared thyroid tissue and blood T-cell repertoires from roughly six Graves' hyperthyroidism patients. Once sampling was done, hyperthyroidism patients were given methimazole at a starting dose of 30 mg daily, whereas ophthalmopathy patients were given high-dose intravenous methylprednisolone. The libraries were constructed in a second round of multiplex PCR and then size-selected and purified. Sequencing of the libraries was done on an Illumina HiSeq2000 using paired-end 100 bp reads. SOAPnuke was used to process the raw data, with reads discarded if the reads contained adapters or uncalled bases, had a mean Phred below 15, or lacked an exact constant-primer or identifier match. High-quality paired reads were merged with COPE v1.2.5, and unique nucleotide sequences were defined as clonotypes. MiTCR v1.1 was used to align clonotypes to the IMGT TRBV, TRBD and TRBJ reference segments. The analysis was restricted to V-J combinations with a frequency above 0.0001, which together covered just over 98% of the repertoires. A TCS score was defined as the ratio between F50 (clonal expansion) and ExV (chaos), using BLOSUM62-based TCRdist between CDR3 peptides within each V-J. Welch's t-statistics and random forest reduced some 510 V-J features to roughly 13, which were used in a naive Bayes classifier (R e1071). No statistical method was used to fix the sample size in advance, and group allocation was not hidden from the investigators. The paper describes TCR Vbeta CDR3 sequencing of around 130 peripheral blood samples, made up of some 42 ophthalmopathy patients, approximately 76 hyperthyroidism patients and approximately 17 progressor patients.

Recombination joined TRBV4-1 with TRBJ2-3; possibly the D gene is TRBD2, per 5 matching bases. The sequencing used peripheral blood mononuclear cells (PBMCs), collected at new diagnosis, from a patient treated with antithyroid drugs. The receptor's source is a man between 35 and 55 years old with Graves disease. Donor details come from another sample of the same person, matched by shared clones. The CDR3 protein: CASSIGLPDTQYF. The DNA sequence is TGTGCCAGCAGCATAGGACTTCCCGATACGCAGTATTTT.